This T cell receptor (beta chain) stems from a study of OX40 agonist ivuxolimab in advanced cancers. The wider study: Of the participants, 40% had some prior anti-PD-1, anti-PD-L1 or anti-CTLA-4 therapy, which was allowed.

V was clipped by 6 bases and J by 4 bases, with 12 bases between them. Germline CDR1 and CDR2: WNHNN and SYGVQD (reference sequence). The CDR3 contains 13 residues. Patients had blood sampled at baseline and again on cycle 4 day 1 and cycle 7 day 1. Broader study findings: Among the lowest levels of clonal expansion were found in partial responders at 0.1-3.0 mg/kg.

Remarks on this clone: Antigen specificity is unknown.

Assay used: immunoSEQ multiplex PCR; TCRdb lists only in-frame clones, some missing. The table records fewer than 70,000 clones, around nine tenths of them present only once. The TCR was taken from an adult with an advanced solid tumor such as melanoma, head and neck, liver or kidney cancer. This specimen consisted of CD4+ or CD8+ T cells sorted from blood, obtained in a trial of the OX40 agonist ivuxolimab. The chain employs TRBV10-1 and TRBJ1-2; D gene unclear. CDR3 sequence: CASSARPGYGYTF. The CDR3 coding sequence is TGCGCCAGCAGCGCTCGCCCAGGCTATGGCTACACCTTC.